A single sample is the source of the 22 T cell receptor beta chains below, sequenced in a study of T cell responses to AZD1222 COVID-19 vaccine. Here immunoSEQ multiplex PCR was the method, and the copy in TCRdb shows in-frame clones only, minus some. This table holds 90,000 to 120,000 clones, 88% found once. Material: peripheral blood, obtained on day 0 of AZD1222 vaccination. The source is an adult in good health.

The chain's CDR3 is CASSLGAMADTQYF. The CDR3 coding sequence is TGTGCCAGCAGCTTGGGAGCAATGGCAGATACGCAGTATTTT. This chain links TRBV11-2 with TRBJ2-3, with a possible D match to TRBD2 (5 bases). V was shortened by 3 bases and J by 4 bases, with 11 bases between the two germline ends. The CDR3 is 14 amino acids. CDR1 and CDR2 from the germline V gene are SGHAT and FQNNGV.

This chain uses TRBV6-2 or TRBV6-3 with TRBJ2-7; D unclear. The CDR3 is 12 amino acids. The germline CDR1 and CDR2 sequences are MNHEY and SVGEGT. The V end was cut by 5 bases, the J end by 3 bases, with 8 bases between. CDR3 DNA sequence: TGTGCCAGCAGTCCCCAATACTACGAGCAGTACTTC. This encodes CASSPQYYEQYF.

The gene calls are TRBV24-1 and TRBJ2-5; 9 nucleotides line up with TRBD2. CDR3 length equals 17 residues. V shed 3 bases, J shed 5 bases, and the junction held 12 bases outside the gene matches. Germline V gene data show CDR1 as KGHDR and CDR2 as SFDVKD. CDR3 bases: TGTGCCACCAGTGATGCCCATGGCGGGAGGGCCGATGAGACCCAGTACTTC. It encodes CATSDAHGGRADETQYF.

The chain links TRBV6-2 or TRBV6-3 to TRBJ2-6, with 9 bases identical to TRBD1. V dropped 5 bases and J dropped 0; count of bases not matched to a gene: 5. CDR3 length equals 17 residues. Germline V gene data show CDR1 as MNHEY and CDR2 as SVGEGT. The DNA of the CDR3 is TGTGCCAGCAGTCGCGGACAGGGGACCTCTGGGGCCAACGTCCTGACTTTC. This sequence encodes CASSRGQGTSGANVLTF.

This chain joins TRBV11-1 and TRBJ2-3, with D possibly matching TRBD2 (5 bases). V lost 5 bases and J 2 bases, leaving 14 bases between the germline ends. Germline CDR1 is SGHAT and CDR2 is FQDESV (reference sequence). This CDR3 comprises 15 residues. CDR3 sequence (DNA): TGTGCCAGCAGCCGAGGTCGACTACTCACAGATACGCAGTATTTT. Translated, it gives CASSRGRLLTDTQYF.

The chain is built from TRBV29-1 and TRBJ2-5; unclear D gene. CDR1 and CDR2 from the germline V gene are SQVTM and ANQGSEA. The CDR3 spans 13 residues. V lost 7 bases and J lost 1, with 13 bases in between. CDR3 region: CSANQEPQETQYF. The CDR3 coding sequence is TGCAGCGCCAACCAGGAGCCCCAAGAGACCCAGTACTTC.

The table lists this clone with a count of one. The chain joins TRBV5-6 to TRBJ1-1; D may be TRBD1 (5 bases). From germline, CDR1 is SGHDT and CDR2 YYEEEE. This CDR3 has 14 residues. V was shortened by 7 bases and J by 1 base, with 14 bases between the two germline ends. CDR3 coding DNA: TGTGCCAGCGGACGCCGGGGGGAGAACACTGAAGCTTTCTTT. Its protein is CASGRRGENTEAFF.

In DNA form, the CDR3 reads TGTGCCACCAGCAGAGCGGGGATTGGGACAAAACTGTTTTTT. It is translated as CATSRAGIGTKLFF. This rearrangement joins TRBV15 to TRBJ1-4, with a possible D match to TRBD1 (5 bases). The CDR3 has 14 amino acids. V gave up 1 base and J gave up 10 bases, with 13 bases separating them. Germline loops: CDR1 LNHNV, CDR2 YYDKDF (reference sequence).

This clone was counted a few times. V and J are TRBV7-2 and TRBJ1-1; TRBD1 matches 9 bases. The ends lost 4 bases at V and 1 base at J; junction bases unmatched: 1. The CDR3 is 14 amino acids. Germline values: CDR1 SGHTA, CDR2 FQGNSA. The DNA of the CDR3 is TGTGCCAGCAGCTCACAGGGGGCGAACACTGAAGCTTTCTTT. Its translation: CASSSQGANTEAFF.

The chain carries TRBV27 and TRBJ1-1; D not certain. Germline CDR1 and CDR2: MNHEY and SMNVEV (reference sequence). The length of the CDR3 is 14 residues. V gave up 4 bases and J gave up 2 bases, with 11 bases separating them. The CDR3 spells CASSSPAPNTEAFF. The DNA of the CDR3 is TGTGCCAGCAGTTCCCCTGCGCCCAACACTGAAGCTTTCTTT.

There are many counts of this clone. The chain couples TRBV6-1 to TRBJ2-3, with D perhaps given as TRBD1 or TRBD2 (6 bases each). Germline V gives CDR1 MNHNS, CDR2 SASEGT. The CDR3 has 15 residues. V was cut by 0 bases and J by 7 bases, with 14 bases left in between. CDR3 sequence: CASSEARGTFNTQYF. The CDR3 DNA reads TGTGCCAGCAGTGAAGCGAGGGGGACTTTTAATACGCAGTATTTT.

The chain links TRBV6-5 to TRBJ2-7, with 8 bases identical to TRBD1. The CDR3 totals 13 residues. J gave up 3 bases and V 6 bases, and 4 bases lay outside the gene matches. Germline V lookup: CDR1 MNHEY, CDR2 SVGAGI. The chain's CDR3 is CASSRTGLYEQYF. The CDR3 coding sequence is TGTGCCAGCAGCCGGACAGGGCTCTACGAGCAGTACTTC.

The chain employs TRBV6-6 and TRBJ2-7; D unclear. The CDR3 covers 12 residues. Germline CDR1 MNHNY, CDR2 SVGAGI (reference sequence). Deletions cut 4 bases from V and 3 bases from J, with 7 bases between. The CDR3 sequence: CASSWALYEQYF. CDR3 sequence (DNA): TGTGCCAGCAGTTGGGCACTCTACGAGCAGTACTTC.

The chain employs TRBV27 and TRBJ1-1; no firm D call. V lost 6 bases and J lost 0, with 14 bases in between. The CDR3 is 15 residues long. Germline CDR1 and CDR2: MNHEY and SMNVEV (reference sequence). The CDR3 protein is CASRSYLQMNTEAFF. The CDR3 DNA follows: TGTGCCAGCAGATCATACTTACAAATGAACACTGAAGCTTTCTTT.

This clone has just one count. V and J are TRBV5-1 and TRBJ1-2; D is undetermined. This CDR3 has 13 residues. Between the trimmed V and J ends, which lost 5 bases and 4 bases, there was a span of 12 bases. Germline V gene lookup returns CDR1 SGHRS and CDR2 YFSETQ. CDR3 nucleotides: TGCGCCAGCAGTCTTACAGTGTTCTATGGCTACACCTTC. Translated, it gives CASSLTVFYGYTF.

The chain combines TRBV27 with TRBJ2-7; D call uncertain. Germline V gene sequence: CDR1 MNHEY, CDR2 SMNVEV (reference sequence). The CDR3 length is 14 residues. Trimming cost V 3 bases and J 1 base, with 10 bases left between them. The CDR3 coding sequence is TGTGCCAGCAGTTTTAGGGTTAAGTCCTACGAGCAGTACTTC. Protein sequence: CASSFRVKSYEQYF.

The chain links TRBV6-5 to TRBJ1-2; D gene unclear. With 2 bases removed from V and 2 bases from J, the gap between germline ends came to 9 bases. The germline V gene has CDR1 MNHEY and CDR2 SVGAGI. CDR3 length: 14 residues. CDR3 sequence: CASSYMSPNYGYTF. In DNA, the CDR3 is TGTGCCAGCAGTTACATGTCCCCCAACTATGGCTACACCTTC.

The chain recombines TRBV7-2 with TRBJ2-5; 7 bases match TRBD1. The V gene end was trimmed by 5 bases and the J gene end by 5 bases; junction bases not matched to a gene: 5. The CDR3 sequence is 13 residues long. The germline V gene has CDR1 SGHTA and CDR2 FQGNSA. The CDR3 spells CASSKQGWETQYF. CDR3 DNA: TGTGCCAGCAGCAAACAGGGGTGGGAGACCCAGTACTTC.

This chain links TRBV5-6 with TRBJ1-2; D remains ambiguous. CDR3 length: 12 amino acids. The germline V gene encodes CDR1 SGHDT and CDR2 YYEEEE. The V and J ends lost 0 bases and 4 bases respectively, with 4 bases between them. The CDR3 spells CASSLDPYGYTF. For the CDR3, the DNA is TGTGCCAGCAGCTTGGACCCCTATGGCTACACCTTC.

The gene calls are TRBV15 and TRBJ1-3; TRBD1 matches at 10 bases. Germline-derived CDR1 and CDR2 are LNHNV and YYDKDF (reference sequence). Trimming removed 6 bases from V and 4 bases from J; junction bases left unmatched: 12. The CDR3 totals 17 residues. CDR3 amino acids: CATRGGNRDRGGNTIYF. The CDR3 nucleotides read TGTGCCACCAGAGGGGGGAACCGGGACAGGGGAGGAAACACCATATATTTT.

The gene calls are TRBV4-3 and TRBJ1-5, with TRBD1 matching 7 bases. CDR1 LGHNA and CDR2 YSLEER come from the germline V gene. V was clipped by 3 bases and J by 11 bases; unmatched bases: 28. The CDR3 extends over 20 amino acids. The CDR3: CASSHSHRDRRLGISVTQHF. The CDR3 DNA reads TGCGCCAGCAGCCACTCGCATCGGGACAGAAGGCTTGGAATTTCCGTGACCCAGCATTTT.

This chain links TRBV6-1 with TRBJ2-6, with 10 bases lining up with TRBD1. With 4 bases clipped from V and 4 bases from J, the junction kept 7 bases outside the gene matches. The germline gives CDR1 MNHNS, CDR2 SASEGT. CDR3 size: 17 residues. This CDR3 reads CASSATGGGTGANVLTF. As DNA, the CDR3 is TGTGCCAGCAGTGCGACAGGGGGCGGGACCGGGGCCAACGTCCTGACTTTC.